The 19 T cell receptor beta chains below all came from one sample that was sequenced in a study of long-term antiretroviral therapy in people with HIV. At survey level, the immunoSEQ assay was run in its v3.0 version. The assay was immunoSEQ multiplex PCR, and TCRdb's table has in-frame clones only and misses some. This sample has 22,000 or so clones; under 90% occur once, and the top ten carry 18%. The specimen was unsorted PBMCs, collected 0.5 years before starting antiretroviral therapy. These receptors were collected from a man in his forties or fifties with HIV.

The chain carries TRBV7-9 and TRBJ2-3; D is uncertain. CDR1 is SEHNR, CDR2 FQNEAQ, per germline (reference sequence). Trimming removed 0 bases at V and 0 bases at J, with 7 bases between. The CDR3 has 15 residues. The CDR3 nucleotides are TGTGCCAGCAGCTTAGCCGTGGCTAGCACAGATACGCAGTATTTT. This encodes CASSLAVASTDTQYF.

The J gene is TRBJ2-7, the V gene TRBV28; 10 bases match TRBD1. The V and J ends lost 10 bases and 5 bases, in that order; junction bases with no gene match: 8. Germline V gene lookup returns CDR1 MDHEN and CDR2 SYDVKM. The CDR3 consists of 13 residues. DNA of the CDR3: TGTGCCACTCTGACAGGGGGCCAGGACGAGCAGTACTTC. This gives the protein CATLTGGQDEQYF.

The CDR3 DNA reads as TGTGCCAGCAGTCACGGATCCTCCTACGAGCAGTACTTC. Its protein product is CASSHGSSYEQYF. The V and J genes are TRBV6-6 and TRBJ2-7; D unclear. CDR1 and CDR2 (germline): MNHNY, SVGAGI (reference sequence). V lost 5 bases, J lost 0 bases, and 8 bases lay in between. CDR3 length: 13 amino acids.

The chain is built from TRBV5-6 and TRBJ1-1; 7 positions match TRBD1. Trimming took 1 base from V and 7 from J; bases not matched to a gene: 4. The CDR3 sequence is 13 residues long. CDR1 and CDR2 from the germline V gene are SGHDT and YYEEEE. CDR3 DNA sequence: TGTGCCAGCAGCTTGACAGGGGTAGGTGAAGCTTTCTTT. Its protein product is CASSLTGVGEAFF.

This clone was counted once. This chain uses TRBV18 with TRBJ2-5; 10 bases are a match to TRBD2. This CDR3 spans 16 amino acids. Trimming took 0 bases from V and 3 from J; bases not matched to a gene: 4. Looked up from germline, CDR1 is KGHSH and CDR2 is LQKENI. The CDR3 loop is CASSPPGLAGEETQYF. For the CDR3, the DNA is TGTGCCAGCTCACCACCGGGTCTAGCGGGGGAAGAGACCCAGTACTTC.

This clone has more than one count but fewer than ten. This chain connects TRBV5-4 to TRBJ2-7; D possibly corresponds to TRBD1 (6 bases). Germline V gene lookup returns CDR1 SGHNT and CDR2 YYREEE (reference sequence). This CDR3 is built from 14 residues. Trimming took off 4 bases at V and 7 bases at J, with 18 bases between the two ends. The CDR3 loop is CASSRAGDGGEQYF. CDR3 nucleotides: TGTGCCAGCAGCCGAGCAGGGGATGGCGGGGAGCAGTACTTC.

The chain has TRBV5-1 and TRBJ1-5; D is undetermined. CDR1 is SGHRS and CDR2 is YFSETQ in the germline V gene. CDR3 length: 15 residues. V was trimmed by 4 bases and J by 7 bases, leaving 18 bases between them. Here the CDR3 DNA reads TGCGCCAGCAGCCCCCTTTCCCGGTTTGAGCAGCCCCAGCATTTT. Translating it yields CASSPLSRFEQPQHF. Using reference TRBV5-1 and TRBJ1-5 for the parts outside the CDR3, the full variable domain is KAGVTQTPRYLIKTRGQQVTLSCSPISGHRSVSWYQQTPGQGLQFLFEYFSETQRNKGNFPGRFSGRQFSNSRSEMNVSTLELGDSALYLCASSPLSRFEQPQHFGDGTRLSIL.

The chain links TRBV14 to TRBJ1-2; TRBD1 is a possible D gene (6 bases). This CDR3 has 16 amino acids. Germline V CDR1 and CDR2: SGHDN, FVKESK. Trimming cost V 2 bases and J 9 bases, with 22 bases left between them. Written as DNA, the CDR3 is TGTGCCAGCAGCCAACCGCGCGGGGAACAGGGCACGAGCTACACCTTC. Amino acid sequence: CASSQPRGEQGTSYTF.

This CDR3 is CASSPLTGPSGNTIYF. CDR3 nucleotides: TGTGCCAGCAGTCCCCTGACTGGGCCTTCTGGAAACACCATATATTTT. The rearrangement links TRBV2 to TRBJ1-3; D remains unclear. This CDR3 is 16 amino acids long. CDR1 is SNHLY and CDR2 is FYNNEI in the germline V gene. With 5 bases removed from V and 1 base from J, the gap between germline ends came to 15 bases.

The gene calls are TRBV14 and TRBJ1-2, with 8 bases identical to TRBD1. Trimming removed 0 bases from V and 4 bases from J; junction bases left unmatched: 7. CDR3 length: 16 amino acids. Germline-derived CDR1 and CDR2 are SGHDN and FVKESK. CDR3 amino acids: CASSQDDWTGFYGYTF. The CDR3 DNA follows: TGTGCCAGCAGCCAAGATGATTGGACAGGGTTCTATGGCTACACCTTC.

The rearrangement joins TRBV6-5 to TRBJ1-4; a weak D match, TRBD1 (6 bases). Between the trimmed V and J ends, which lost 6 bases and 12 bases, there was a span of 23 bases. The CDR3 totals 15 residues. In germline, CDR1 is MNHEY, CDR2 SVGAGI. The CDR3 sequence: CASSRQVNRLGELFF. The CDR3 DNA is TGTGCCAGCAGCCGACAGGTGAATAGACTGGGAGAACTGTTTTTT.

This rearrangement joins TRBV28 to TRBJ1-4; no firm D call. Germline V lookup: CDR1 MDHEN, CDR2 SYDVKM. Deletions cut 7 bases from V and 4 bases from J, with 10 bases between. CDR3 size: 13 residues. CDR3 DNA: TGTGCCAGCAACCCGGGGAGTAATGAAAAACTGTTTTTT. Translating gives CASNPGSNEKLFF.

The gene calls are TRBV28 and TRBJ2-7; TRBD1 aligns across 10 bases. Germline trimming cut 6 bases from V and 6 bases from J; bases unmatched to any gene: 14. Looked up from germline, CDR1 is MDHEN and CDR2 is SYDVKM. There are 16 residues in the CDR3. CDR3 in DNA: TGTGCCAGCAGCCTCCTCGGGACAGGGGAGAGTGGCGAGCAGTACTTC. This codes for CASSLLGTGESGEQYF.

In this sample, this clone is medium-sized. The chain joins TRBV19 to TRBJ1-5; D remains unclear. V was pared by 4 bases and J by 6 bases, with 13 bases between. Germline values: CDR1 LNHDA, CDR2 SQIVND (reference sequence). This CDR3 contains 14 residues. For the CDR3, the DNA is TGTGCCAGTAGTACAGATGAGATGGGTCAGCCCCAGCATTTT. Translating it yields CASSTDEMGQPQHF.

CDR3 nucleotide sequence: TGTGCCAGCAGCTTTCGAGGCGGGGGCAAAAACAATGAGCAGTTCTTC. It is translated as CASSFRGGGKNNEQFF. V and J are TRBV7-3 and TRBJ2-1; perhaps TRBD2 as D (7 bases). CDR1 and CDR2 from the germline V gene are SGHTA and FQGTGA. The CDR3 is 16 residues long. V was cut by 3 bases and J by 5 bases, with 17 bases left in between.

This sequence joins TRBV6-4 and TRBJ1-5; 7 nucleotides match TRBD1. Germline CDR1 is MRHNA and CDR2 is SNTAGT. V was pared by 6 bases and J by 7 bases, with 6 bases of the junction left unmatched. This CDR3 spans 13 amino acids. The CDR3 DNA reads as TGTGCCAGCAGGAGACAGGGTAAACAGCCCCAGCATTTT. It specifies CASRRQGKQPQHF.

The J gene is TRBJ1-4, the V gene TRBV7-9; 7 bases align to TRBD1. Germline values: CDR1 SEHNR, CDR2 FQNEAQ (reference sequence). The CDR3 consists of 17 residues. V dropped 6 bases and J dropped 1; count of bases not matched to a gene: 11. The CDR3 protein is CASRSTGNGVTNEKLFF. CDR3 nucleotides: TGTGCCAGCAGGTCGACAGGGAACGGGGTAACTAATGAAAAACTGTTTTTT.

The chain has TRBV2 and TRBJ1-5, with D possibly matching TRBD1 (6 bases). Germline V gene lookup returns CDR1 SNHLY and CDR2 FYNNEI. V lost 6 bases to trimming and J lost 5 bases, with 14 bases between them. The CDR3 loop spans 14 amino acids. For the CDR3, the DNA is TGTGCCAGCAGCCGAGGGGGGGGAGATCAGCCCCAGCATTTT. It yields the protein CASSRGGGDQPQHF.

The table lists this clone with a count of one. The V call is TRBV5-6, the J call TRBJ1-5, with a weak D call TRBD1 (6 bases). The germline V and J ends were trimmed by 4 bases and 2 bases, with 16 bases remaining between them. This CDR3 comprises 16 residues. Looked up from germline, CDR1 is SGHDT and CDR2 is YYEEEE. In nucleotides, the CDR3 is TGTGCCAGCAGCCTTATCGGGGGGCAGGGCAATCAGCCCCAGCATTTT. This codes for CASSLIGGQGNQPQHF.